This T cell receptor beta chain originates from a study of PD-1 blockade in classical Hodgkin lymphoma. The wider study: Nivolumab was given intravenously to patients at 3 mg/kg every 2 weeks. Findings of the study overall: Prior therapy or disease activity may underlie the repertoire differences, whose causes remain undefined. Newly diagnosed patients were reported to exhibit reduced baseline TCR diversity relative to healthy donors.

Germline CDR1 SGHRS, CDR2 YFSETQ. The CDR3 loop spans 13 amino acids. With 4 bases clipped from V and 8 bases from J, the junction kept 5 bases outside the gene matches. Time point of the sample: cycle 4 day 1 (C4D1), after more than five weeks of nivolumab. All the patients suffered relapse after autologous stem cell transplantation, and brentuximab vedotin exposure differed. Thawed PBMCs were the source of CD4+ T cells, purified by magnetic negative selection. Best responses included complete response and partial response; otherwise, the best response was progressive disease. On this clone itself: The antigen is not known.

Clones were sequenced by immunoSEQ multiplex PCR, and TCRdb holds only the in-frame ones, with some missing. The sample contains about 20,000 clones, approximately 65% of which appear only once. V is TRBV5-1 and J is TRBJ1-1; 10 nucleotides line up with TRBD1. The sequence was obtained from a human donor with classical Hodgkin lymphoma. The material was CD4+ T cells from blood, obtained before the fourth cycle of nivolumab. DNA for the CDR3: TGCGCCAGCAGCGGGGGGACAGGGGCAGAAGCTTTCTTT. Translation gives CASSGGTGAEAFF.